The 8 T cell receptor beta chains in this list originate from one sample, sequenced in a study of cytomegalovirus exposure and HLA in healthy donors. PCR employed 60 Vbeta and 13 Jbeta primers. Method: immunoSEQ multiplex PCR; TCRdb's copy keeps in-frame clones and lacks some. The table lists 50,000 or so clones, roughly 72% of them singletons, with around 8.4% in the top ten. The sequenced material came from PBMCs. The receptors originated from a woman aged 45-65 years in good health and CMV-seronegative.

The chain carries TRBV4-3 and TRBJ2-5; D is possibly TRBD1 (5 bases). Trimming removed 3 bases from V and 4 bases from J, with 12 bases in between. In germline, CDR1 is LGHNA, CDR2 YSLEER. The CDR3 is 14 residues long. The CDR3 is CASSQAQGRETQYF. The CDR3 coding sequence is TGCGCCAGCAGCCAGGCTCAGGGCCGAGAGACCCAGTACTTC.

This clone turned up a few times. This chain links TRBV4-2 with TRBJ2-1; TRBD2 agrees at 7 bases. Losses at the gene ends were 1 base for V and 7 bases for J; bases not matched to a gene: 4. This CDR3 has 14 residues. CDR1 and CDR2 (germline): LGHNA, YNFKEQ. Here the CDR3 DNA reads TGTGCCAGCAGCCAAGCCCAGGGAGGGAATGAGCAGTTCTTC. Protein sequence: CASSQAQGGNEQFF.

This clone was picked up a small number of times. V and J are TRBV2 and TRBJ1-4; D uncertain. CDR3 size: 12 residues. V lost 8 bases to trimming and J lost 4 bases, with 8 bases between them. Germline CDR1 reads SNHLY; CDR2 reads FYNNEI. The CDR3 nucleotides read TGTGCCAGCGAGGCAGATAATGAAAAACTGTTTTTT. Translation: CASEADNEKLFF.

Of note for this clone: Since the CDR3 does not end with the conserved phenylalanine or tryptophan, this likely comes from a read error. The chain recombines TRBV28 with TRBJ2-3; D unresolved. Trimming took off 2 bases at V and 3 bases at J, with 15 bases between the two ends. CDR3 length equals 16 residues. Germline V lookup: CDR1 MDHEN, CDR2 SYDVKM. CDR3 loop: CASSLPAFYGTDTQYV. The CDR3 DNA sequence: TGTGCCAGCAGTTTACCTGCGTTTTATGGTACAGATACGCAGTATGTT.

This sequence joins TRBV4-1 and TRBJ2-7, with 10 bases aligning to TRBD1. Trimming took 8 bases from V and 2 from J; bases not matched to a gene: 6. The CDR3 extends over 14 amino acids. CDR1 is MGHRA, CDR2 YSYEKL, per germline. In nucleotides, the CDR3 is TGCGCCAGCGGGGACGGGACAGGGGCCTACGAGCAGTACTTC. Translation: CASGDGTGAYEQYF.

V usage is TRBV18 and J usage is TRBJ1-6; D gene ambiguous. The germline CDR1 and CDR2 sequences are KGHSH and LQKENI. The V end lost 2 bases, the J end lost 9 bases, and 11 bases lay between the germline ends. CDR3 length: 14 amino acids. The DNA of the CDR3 is TGTGCCAGCTCACCAACCGAAAGAGGTTCACCCCTCCACTTT. Translating it yields CASSPTERGSPLHF.

V is TRBV11-2 and J is TRBJ2-5; 7 bases map to TRBD2. Trimming took 5 bases from V and 2 from J; bases not matched to a gene: 8. The V gene's germline CDR1 is SGHAT and CDR2 FQNNGV. The CDR3 runs to 15 residues. In DNA form, the CDR3 reads TGTGCCAGCAGCAACGCGGGGGTGGTTCAAGAGACCCAGTACTTC. Its translation is CASSNAGVVQETQYF.

This chain joins TRBV5-1 and TRBJ2-3; 10 bases line up with TRBD2. Trimming removed 5 bases from V and 7 bases from J; junction bases left unmatched: 10. Germline CDR1 reads SGHRS; CDR2 reads YFSETQ. This CDR3 comprises 15 residues. Written as DNA, the CDR3 is TGCGCCAGCAGTGGACTAGCGGAGGAGGGTTATACGCAGTATTTT. Its translation: CASSGLAEEGYTQYF.